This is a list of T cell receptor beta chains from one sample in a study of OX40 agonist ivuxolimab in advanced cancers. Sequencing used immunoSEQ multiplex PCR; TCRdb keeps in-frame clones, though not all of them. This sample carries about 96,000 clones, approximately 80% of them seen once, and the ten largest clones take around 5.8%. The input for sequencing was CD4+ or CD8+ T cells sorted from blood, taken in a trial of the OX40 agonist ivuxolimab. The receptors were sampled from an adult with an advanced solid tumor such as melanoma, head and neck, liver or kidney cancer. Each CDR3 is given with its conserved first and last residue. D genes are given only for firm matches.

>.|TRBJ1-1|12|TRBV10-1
TGCGCCAGCAGTGAGGGGGTCAGGGAGGCTTTCTTT
CASSEGVREAFF
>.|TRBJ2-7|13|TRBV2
TGTGCCAGCAGTGGGTGGAGTAGGTACGAGCAGTACTTC
CASSGWSRYEQYF
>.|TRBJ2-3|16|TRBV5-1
TGCGCCAGCAGCTTGGTATCCGGGGGAGTCACAGATACGCAGTATTTT
CASSLVSGGVTDTQYF
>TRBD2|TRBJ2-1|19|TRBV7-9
TGTGCCAGCAGCTTAGCGGGGCAGAGAATAGCGGGAATCTACAATGAGCAGTTCTTC
CASSLAGQRIAGIYNEQFF
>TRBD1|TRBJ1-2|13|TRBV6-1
TGTGCCAGCAGTGAAACAGGGGGCTGGGGCTACACCTTC
CASSETGGWGYTF
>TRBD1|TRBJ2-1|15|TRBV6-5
TGTGCCAGCAGTTACCCGGGTGCAGGGGGCAATGAGCAGTTCTTC
CASSYPGAGGNEQFF
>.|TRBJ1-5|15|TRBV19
TGTGCCAGTAGTGCCCTCCAACACCTAAATCAGCCCCAGCATTTT
CASSALQHLNQPQHF
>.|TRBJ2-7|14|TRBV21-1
TGTGCCAGCAGCGACCGACAGGGGGCGGAGGAGCAGTACTTC
CASSDRQGAEEQYF
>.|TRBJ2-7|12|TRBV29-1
TGCAGCGCTGGAGGCCTGCCCTACGAGCAGTACTTC
CSAGGLPYEQYF
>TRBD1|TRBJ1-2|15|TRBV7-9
TGTGCCAGCAGCTTGGACCTGGACAGGGACTACGGCTACACCTTC
CASSLDLDRDYGYTF
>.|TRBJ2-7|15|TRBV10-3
TGTGCCATCGGACGGGTTATCTCCAGCTCCTACGAGCAGTACTTC
CAIGRVISSSYEQYF
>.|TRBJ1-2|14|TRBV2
TGTGCCAGCAGTGCGGACAACCAGAACTATGGCTACACCTTC
CASSADNQNYGYTF
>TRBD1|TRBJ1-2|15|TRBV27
TGTGCCAGCAGTTTTCGGGACAGGGCTAACTATGGCTACACCTTC
CASSFRDRANYGYTF
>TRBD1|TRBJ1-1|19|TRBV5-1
TGCGCCAGCAGCGCCCCGGGACAGGGGACCCTTATCCAAGACACTGAAGCTTTCTTT
CASSAPGQGTLIQDTEAFF
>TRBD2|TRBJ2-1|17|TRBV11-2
TGTGCCAGCAGGGGGACTAGCGGGGTTAGCTCCTACAATGAGCAGTTCTTC
CASRGTSGVSSYNEQFF
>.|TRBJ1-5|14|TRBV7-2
TGTGCCAGCAGCCCCGGGCAGGGGCTAACCGTCCAGCATTTT
CASSPGQGLTVQHF
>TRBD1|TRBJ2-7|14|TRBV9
TGTGCCAGCAGCGTCCGGACAGGCTTCTACGAGCAGTACTTC
CASSVRTGFYEQYF
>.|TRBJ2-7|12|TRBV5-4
TGTGCCAGCAGCTTGGAGAGGAGCGAGCAGTACTTC
CASSLERSEQYF
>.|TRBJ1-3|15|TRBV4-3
TGCGCCAGCAGCCAGGAAACAGGTACTGGAAACACCATATATTTT
CASSQETGTGNTIYF